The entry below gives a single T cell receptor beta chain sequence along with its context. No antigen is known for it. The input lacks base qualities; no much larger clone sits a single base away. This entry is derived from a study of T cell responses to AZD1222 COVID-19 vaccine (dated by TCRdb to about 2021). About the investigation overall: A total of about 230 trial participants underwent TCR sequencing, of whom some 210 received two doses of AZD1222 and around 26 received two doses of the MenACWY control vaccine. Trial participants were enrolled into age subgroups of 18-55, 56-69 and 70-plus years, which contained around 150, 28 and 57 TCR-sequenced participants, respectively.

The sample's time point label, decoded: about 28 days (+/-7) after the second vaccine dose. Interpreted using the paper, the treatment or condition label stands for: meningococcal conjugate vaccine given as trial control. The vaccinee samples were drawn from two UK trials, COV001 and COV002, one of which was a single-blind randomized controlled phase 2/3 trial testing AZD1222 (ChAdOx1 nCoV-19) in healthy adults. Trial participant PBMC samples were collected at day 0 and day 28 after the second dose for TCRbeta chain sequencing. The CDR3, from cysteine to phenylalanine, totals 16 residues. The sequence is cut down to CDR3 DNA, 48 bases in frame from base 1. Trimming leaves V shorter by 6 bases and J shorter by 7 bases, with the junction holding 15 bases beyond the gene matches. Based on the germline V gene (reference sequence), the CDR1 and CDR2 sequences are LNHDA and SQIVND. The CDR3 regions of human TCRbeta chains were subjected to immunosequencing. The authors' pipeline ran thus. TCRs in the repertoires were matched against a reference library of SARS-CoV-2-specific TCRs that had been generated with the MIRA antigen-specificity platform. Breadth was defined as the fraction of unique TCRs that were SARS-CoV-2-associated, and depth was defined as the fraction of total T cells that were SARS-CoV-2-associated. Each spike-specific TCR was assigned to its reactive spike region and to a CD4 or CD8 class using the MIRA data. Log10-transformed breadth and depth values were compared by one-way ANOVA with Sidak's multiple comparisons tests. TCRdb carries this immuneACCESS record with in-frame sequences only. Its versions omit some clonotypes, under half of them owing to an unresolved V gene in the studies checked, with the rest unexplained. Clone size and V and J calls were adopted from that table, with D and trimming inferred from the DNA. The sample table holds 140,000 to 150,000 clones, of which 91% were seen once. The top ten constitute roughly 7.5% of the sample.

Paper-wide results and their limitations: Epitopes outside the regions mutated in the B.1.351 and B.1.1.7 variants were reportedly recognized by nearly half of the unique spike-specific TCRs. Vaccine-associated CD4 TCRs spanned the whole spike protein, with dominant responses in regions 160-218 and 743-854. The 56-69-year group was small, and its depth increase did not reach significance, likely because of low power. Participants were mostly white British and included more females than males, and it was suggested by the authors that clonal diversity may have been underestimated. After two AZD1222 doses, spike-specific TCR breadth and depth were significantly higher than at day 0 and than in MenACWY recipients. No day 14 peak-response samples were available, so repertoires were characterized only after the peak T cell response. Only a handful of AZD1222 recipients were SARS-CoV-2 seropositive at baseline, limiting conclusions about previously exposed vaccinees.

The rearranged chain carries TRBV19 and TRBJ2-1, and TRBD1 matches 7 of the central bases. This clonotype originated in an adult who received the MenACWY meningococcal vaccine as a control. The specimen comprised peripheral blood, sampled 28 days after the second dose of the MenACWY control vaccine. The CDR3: CASRGTDPRLGNEQFF. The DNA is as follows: TGTGCCAGTAGGGGGACAGATCCTAGATTAGGGAATGAGCAGTTCTTC.